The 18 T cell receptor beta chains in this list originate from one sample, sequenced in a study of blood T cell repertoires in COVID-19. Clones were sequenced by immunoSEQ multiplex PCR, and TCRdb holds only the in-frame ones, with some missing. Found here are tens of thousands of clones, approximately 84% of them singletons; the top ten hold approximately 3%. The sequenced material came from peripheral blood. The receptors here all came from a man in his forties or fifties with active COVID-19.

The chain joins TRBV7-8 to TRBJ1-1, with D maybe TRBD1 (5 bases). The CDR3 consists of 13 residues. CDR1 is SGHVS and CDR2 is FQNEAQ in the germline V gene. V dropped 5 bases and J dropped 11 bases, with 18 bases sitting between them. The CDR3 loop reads CASSAGRDSWAFF. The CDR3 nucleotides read TGTGCCAGCAGCGCAGGGAGGGACTCGTGGGCTTTCTTT.

CDR3 region: CASSSPSDAVAKNIQYF. CDR3 bases: TGTGCCAGCAGCTCCCCTTCTGACGCGGTGGCCAAAAACATTCAGTACTTC. The rearrangement links TRBV7-9 to TRBJ2-4; D gene ambiguous. The CDR3 is 17 amino acids. With 4 bases removed from V and 1 base from J, the gap between germline ends came to 17 bases. In germline, CDR1 is SEHNR, CDR2 FQNEAQ (reference sequence). The full variable domain, completed using reference TRBV7-9 and TRBJ2-4, is DTGVSQNPRHKITKRGQNVTFRCDPISEHNRLYWYRQTLGQGPEFLTYFQNEAQLEKSRLLSDRFSAERPKGSFSTLEIQRTEQGDSAMYLCASSSPSDAVAKNIQYFGAGTRLSVL.

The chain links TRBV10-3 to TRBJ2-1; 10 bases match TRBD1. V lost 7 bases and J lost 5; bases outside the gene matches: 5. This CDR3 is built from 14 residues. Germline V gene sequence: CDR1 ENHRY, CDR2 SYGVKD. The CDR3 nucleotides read TGTGCCATCAATGACAGGGGGCTGGACAATGAGCAGTTCTTC. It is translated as CAINDRGLDNEQFF.

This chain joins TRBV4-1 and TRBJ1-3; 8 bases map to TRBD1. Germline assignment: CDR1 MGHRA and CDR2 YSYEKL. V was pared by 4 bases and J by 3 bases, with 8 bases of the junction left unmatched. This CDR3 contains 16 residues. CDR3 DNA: TGCGCCAGCAGCCGAGGGCAGGGGGCGCGTGGAAACACCATATATTTT. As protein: CASSRGQGARGNTIYF.

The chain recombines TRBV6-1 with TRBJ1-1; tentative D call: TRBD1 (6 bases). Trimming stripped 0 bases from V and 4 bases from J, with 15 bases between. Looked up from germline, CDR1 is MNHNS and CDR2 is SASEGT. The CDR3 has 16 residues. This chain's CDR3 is CASSEAAGALITEAFF. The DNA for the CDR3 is TGTGCCAGCAGTGAAGCGGCAGGGGCGTTGATCACTGAAGCTTTCTTT.

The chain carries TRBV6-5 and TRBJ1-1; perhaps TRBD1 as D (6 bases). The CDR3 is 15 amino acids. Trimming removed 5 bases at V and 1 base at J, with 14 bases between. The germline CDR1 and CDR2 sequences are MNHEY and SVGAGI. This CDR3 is CASSPPYRENTEAFF. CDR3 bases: TGTGCCAGCAGTCCGCCTTACAGGGAGAACACTGAAGCTTTCTTT.

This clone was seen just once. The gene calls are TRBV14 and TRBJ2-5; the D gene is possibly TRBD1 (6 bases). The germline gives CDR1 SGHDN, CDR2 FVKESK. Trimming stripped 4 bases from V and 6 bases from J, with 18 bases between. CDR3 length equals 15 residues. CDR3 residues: CASSPLGAGVKTQYF. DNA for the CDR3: TGTGCCAGCAGCCCCCTTGGGGCAGGGGTGAAGACCCAGTACTTC. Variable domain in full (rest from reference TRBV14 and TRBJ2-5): EAGVTQFPSHSVIEKGQTVTLRCDPISGHDNLYWYRRVMGKEIKFLLHFVKESKQDESGMPNNRFLAERTGGTYSTLKVQPAELEDSGVYFCASSPLGAGVKTQYFGPGTRLLVL.

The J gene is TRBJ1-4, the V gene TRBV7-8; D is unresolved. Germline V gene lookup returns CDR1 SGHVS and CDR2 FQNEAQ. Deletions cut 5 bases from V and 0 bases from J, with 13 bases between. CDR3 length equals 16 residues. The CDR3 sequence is CASSRYVAATNEKLFF. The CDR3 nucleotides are TGTGCCAGCAGCCGATACGTGGCGGCAACTAATGAAAAACTGTTTTTT.

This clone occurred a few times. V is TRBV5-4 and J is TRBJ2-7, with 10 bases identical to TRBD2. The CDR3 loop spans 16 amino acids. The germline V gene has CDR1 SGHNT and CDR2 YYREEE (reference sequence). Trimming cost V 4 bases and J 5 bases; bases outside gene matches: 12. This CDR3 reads CASSIVAGGSNDEQYF. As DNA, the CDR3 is TGTGCCAGCAGCATTGTAGCGGGAGGATCAAACGACGAGCAGTACTTC.

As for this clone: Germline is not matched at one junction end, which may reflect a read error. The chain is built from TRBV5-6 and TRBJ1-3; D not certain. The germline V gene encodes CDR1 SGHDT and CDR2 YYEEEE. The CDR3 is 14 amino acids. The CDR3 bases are TGTGCCAGCACCTTGCGGGGTATCGGAAACACCATATATTTT. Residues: CASTLRGIGNTIYF. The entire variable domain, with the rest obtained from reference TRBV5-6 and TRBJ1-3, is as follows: DAGVTQSPTHLIKTRGQQVTLRCSPKSGHDTVSWYQQALGQGPQFIFQYYEEEERQRGNFPDRFSGHQFPNYSSELNVNALLLGDSALYLCASTLRGIGNTIYFGEGSWLTVV.

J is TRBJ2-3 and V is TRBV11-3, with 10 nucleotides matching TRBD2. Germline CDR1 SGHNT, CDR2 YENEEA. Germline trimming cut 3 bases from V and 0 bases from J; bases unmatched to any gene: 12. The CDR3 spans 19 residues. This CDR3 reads CASSFIVGSGGSSTDTQYF. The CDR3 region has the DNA TGTGCCAGCAGCTTCATCGTCGGTAGCGGGGGGTCTAGCACAGATACGCAGTATTTT.

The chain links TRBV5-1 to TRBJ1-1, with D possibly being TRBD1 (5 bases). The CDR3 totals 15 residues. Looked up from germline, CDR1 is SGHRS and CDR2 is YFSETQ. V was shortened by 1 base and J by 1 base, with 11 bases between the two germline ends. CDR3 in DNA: TGCGCCAGCAGCTTGCCCCCGACAGAGAACACTGAAGCTTTCTTT. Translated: CASSLPPTENTEAFF.

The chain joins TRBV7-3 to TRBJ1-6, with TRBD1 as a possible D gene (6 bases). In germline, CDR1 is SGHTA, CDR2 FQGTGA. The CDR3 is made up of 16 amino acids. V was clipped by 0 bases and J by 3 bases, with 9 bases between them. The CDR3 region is CASSLTIRGYNSPLHF. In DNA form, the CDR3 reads TGTGCCAGCAGCTTAACGATCAGGGGCTATAATTCACCCCTCCACTTT.

CDR3 sequence (DNA): TGTGCCAGCAGCCGGACTAGCGGGAAGTACAATGAGCAGTTCTTC. It specifies CASSRTSGKYNEQFF. This chain links TRBV7-3 with TRBJ2-1, with 12 bases matching TRBD2. The CDR3 is made up of 15 amino acids. The germline V gene encodes CDR1 SGHTA and CDR2 FQGTGA. With 5 bases clipped from V and 4 bases from J, the junction kept 3 bases outside the gene matches.

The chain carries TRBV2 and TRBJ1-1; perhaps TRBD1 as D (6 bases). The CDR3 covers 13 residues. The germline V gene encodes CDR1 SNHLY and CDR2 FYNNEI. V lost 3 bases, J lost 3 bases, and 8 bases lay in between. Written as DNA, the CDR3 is TGTGCCAGCAGTGAGGGGGCGGACACTGAAGCTTTCTTT. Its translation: CASSEGADTEAFF.

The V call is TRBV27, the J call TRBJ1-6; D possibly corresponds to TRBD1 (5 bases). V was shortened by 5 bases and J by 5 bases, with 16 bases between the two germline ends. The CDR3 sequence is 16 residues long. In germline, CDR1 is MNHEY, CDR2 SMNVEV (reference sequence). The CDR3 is CASSSNRGRNNSPLHF. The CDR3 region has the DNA TGTGCCAGCAGTAGTAATAGGGGCAGGAATAATTCACCCCTCCACTTT.

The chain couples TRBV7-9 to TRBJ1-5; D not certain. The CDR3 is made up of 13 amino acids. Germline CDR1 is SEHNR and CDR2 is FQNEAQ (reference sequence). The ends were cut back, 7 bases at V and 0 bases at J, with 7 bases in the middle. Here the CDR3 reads CASNRDSNQPQHF. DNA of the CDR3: TGTGCCAGCAACCGGGATAGCAATCAGCCCCAGCATTTT.

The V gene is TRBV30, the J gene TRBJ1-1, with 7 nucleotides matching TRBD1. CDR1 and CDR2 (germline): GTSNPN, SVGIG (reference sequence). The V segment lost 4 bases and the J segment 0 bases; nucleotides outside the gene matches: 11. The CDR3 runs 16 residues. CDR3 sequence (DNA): TGTGCCTGGATTGAGGCAGGGGGGATCATGAACACTGAAGCTTTCTTT. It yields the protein CAWIEAGGIMNTEAFF.